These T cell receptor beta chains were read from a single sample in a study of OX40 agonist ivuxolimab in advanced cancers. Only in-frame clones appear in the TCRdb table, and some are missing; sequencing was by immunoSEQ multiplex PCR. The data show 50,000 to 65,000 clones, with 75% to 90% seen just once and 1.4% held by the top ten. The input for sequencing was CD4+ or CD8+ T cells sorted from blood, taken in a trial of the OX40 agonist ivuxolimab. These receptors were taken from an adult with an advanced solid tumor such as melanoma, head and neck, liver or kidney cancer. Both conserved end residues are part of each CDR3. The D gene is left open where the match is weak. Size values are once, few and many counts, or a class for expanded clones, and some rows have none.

cdr3_nt: TGCGCCAGCAGTGAACCCCGACAGGGCAGCGCTTTCTTT
cdr3_aa: CASSEPRQGSAFF
d_call: TRBD1
v_call: TRBV10-2
cdr3_length: 13
j_call: TRBJ1-1
clone_size: .

cdr3_nt: TGTGCCAGCTGGGGAGGTAACGCGAACACCGGGGAGCTGTTTTTT
cdr3_aa: CASWGGNANTGELFF
d_call: .
v_call: TRBV6-1
cdr3_length: 15
j_call: TRBJ2-2
clone_size: .

cdr3_nt: TGTGCTAGTGGTTTCCCCCGGGGATCGGCGAACACTGAAGCTTTCTTT
cdr3_aa: CASGFPRGSANTEAFF
d_call: .
v_call: TRBV12-5
cdr3_length: 16
j_call: TRBJ1-1
clone_size: .

cdr3_nt: TGTGCCAGCAGTCGGGACAGGGGGTCCCCTGAAGCTTTCTTT
cdr3_aa: CASSRDRGSPEAFF
d_call: TRBD1
v_call: TRBV27
cdr3_length: 14
j_call: TRBJ1-1
clone_size: .

cdr3_nt: TGTGCCTGGAGGGGACGCACAGATACGCAGTATTTT
cdr3_aa: CAWRGRTDTQYF
d_call: .
v_call: TRBV30
cdr3_length: 12
j_call: TRBJ2-3
clone_size: .

cdr3_nt: TGTGCCAGCAGTACCCCCGAGACAGGGGTATACAATCAGCCCCAGCATTTT
cdr3_aa: CASSTPETGVYNQPQHF
d_call: TRBD1
v_call: TRBV28
cdr3_length: 17
j_call: TRBJ1-5
clone_size: .

cdr3_nt: TGTGCCAGCAGCGACGATAGGGGGGACAGCAACGACTATGGCTACACCTTC
cdr3_aa: CASSDDRGDSNDYGYTF
d_call: TRBD1
v_call: TRBV25-1
cdr3_length: 17
j_call: TRBJ1-2
clone_size: once

cdr3_nt: TGTGCCAGCAGTTACTCACAGGGCTCCTACGAGCAGTACTTC
cdr3_aa: CASSYSQGSYEQYF
d_call: .
v_call: TRBV6-6
cdr3_length: 14
j_call: TRBJ2-7
clone_size: .

cdr3_nt: TGTGCCAGCAGCCCGGGGCTGGGCGGCAATCAGCCCCAGCATTTT
cdr3_aa: CASSPGLGGNQPQHF
d_call: .
v_call: TRBV7-8
cdr3_length: 15
j_call: TRBJ1-5
clone_size: few

cdr3_nt: TGCGCCAGCAGCCTTAACGGACAGGGAGGGGCAGATACGCAGTATTTT
cdr3_aa: CASSLNGQGGADTQYF
d_call: .
v_call: TRBV5-1
cdr3_length: 16
j_call: TRBJ2-3
clone_size: .

cdr3_nt: TGTGCAAGTACGACTGGACAGGGGGACTCCTTAGCGGGAGCATACTACGAGCAGTACTTC
cdr3_aa: CASTTGQGDSLAGAYYEQYF
d_call: .
v_call: TRBV12-2
cdr3_length: 20
j_call: TRBJ2-7
clone_size: .

cdr3_nt: TGCGCCAGCAGCTTGGGGTTGGAATACTCTGGAAACACCATATATTTT
cdr3_aa: CASSLGLEYSGNTIYF
d_call: .
v_call: TRBV5-1
cdr3_length: 16
j_call: TRBJ1-3
clone_size: once

cdr3_nt: TGTGCCAGTAGTCCGGTCCGGGAGAAAGAGCAGTTCTTC
cdr3_aa: CASSPVREKEQFF
d_call: .
v_call: TRBV6-6
cdr3_length: 13
j_call: TRBJ2-1
clone_size: .

cdr3_nt: TGTGCCAGCACCTTGGGGGGCTACGAGCAGTACTTC
cdr3_aa: CASTLGGYEQYF
d_call: .
v_call: TRBV28
cdr3_length: 12
j_call: TRBJ2-7
clone_size: .

cdr3_nt: TGCGCCAGCAGTGAGTCCGGCAGGTTTTCTGAAGCTTTCTTT
cdr3_aa: CASSESGRFSEAFF
d_call: .
v_call: TRBV10-1
cdr3_length: 14
j_call: TRBJ1-1
clone_size: once

cdr3_nt: TGTGCCACTTGGCGGGACAGGGGTTCCAATCAGCCCCAGCATTTT
cdr3_aa: CATWRDRGSNQPQHF
d_call: TRBD1
v_call: TRBV19
cdr3_length: 15
j_call: TRBJ1-5
clone_size: .

cdr3_nt: TGCAGCGGAGGTGGGGTTGAGCAGTTCTTC
cdr3_aa: CSGGGVEQFF
d_call: .
v_call: TRBV29-1
cdr3_length: 10
j_call: TRBJ2-1
clone_size: .

cdr3_nt: TGTGCCAGCAGCCGGACAGGCGACTCCTACGAGCAGTACTTC
cdr3_aa: CASSRTGDSYEQYF
d_call: TRBD1
v_call: TRBV9
cdr3_length: 14
j_call: TRBJ2-7
clone_size: .

cdr3_nt: TGTGCCTGGAGGGGACAAGGGGTGAAAGGCTATGGCTACACCTTC
cdr3_aa: CAWRGQGVKGYGYTF
d_call: .
v_call: TRBV30
cdr3_length: 15
j_call: TRBJ1-2
clone_size: once

cdr3_nt: TGTGCCAGCAGCCAAGTCCGGGGTTATGGCTACACCTTC
cdr3_aa: CASSQVRGYGYTF
d_call: .
v_call: TRBV16
cdr3_length: 13
j_call: TRBJ1-2
clone_size: .

cdr3_nt: TGTGCCAGCAGCTCACGACAGGGGGGGACCCAGTACTTC
cdr3_aa: CASSSRQGGTQYF
d_call: TRBD1
v_call: TRBV11-2
cdr3_length: 13
j_call: TRBJ2-5
clone_size: few

cdr3_nt: TGTGCCAGCAGTTTCCAGGGAGGGGGCTACGAGCAGTACTTC
cdr3_aa: CASSFQGGGYEQYF
d_call: .
v_call: TRBV6-5
cdr3_length: 14
j_call: TRBJ2-7
clone_size: .

cdr3_nt: TGTGCCAGCAGCGTAGAGGAAGGGGCAGTTGGCTACACCTTC
cdr3_aa: CASSVEEGAVGYTF
d_call: .
v_call: TRBV9
cdr3_length: 14
j_call: TRBJ1-2
clone_size: few

cdr3_nt: TGCGCCAGCAGCTCAACAGGATTAGTAACGCAGTATTTT
cdr3_aa: CASSSTGLVTQYF
d_call: .
v_call: TRBV5-1
cdr3_length: 13
j_call: TRBJ2-3
clone_size: .

cdr3_nt: TGTGCCAGCAGCTTAGGGTTGGCCGTGGAGGGCTACACCTTC
cdr3_aa: CASSLGLAVEGYTF
d_call: .
v_call: TRBV7-9
cdr3_length: 14
j_call: TRBJ1-2
clone_size: few

cdr3_nt: TGTGCCAGAGCAAGGAGGGTGCTCGGGGAGCAGTACTTC
cdr3_aa: CARARRVLGEQYF
d_call: .
v_call: TRBV6-4
cdr3_length: 13
j_call: TRBJ2-7
clone_size: .

cdr3_nt: TGTGCCAGCAGCGTAAGTGGCCGGAATGAAAAACTGTTTTTT
cdr3_aa: CASSVSGRNEKLFF
d_call: .
v_call: TRBV9
cdr3_length: 14
j_call: TRBJ1-4
clone_size: .

cdr3_nt: TGTGCCAGCAGCTTAGCGGGGGGCCCCAGAGGGGAGCTGTTTTTT
cdr3_aa: CASSLAGGPRGELFF
d_call: TRBD2
v_call: TRBV5-6
cdr3_length: 15
j_call: TRBJ2-2
clone_size: .

cdr3_nt: TGTGCCAGCTTGGAAGTAGGTCAGCGGAATGAGCAGTTCTTC
cdr3_aa: CASLEVGQRNEQFF
d_call: .
v_call: TRBV28
cdr3_length: 14
j_call: TRBJ2-1
clone_size: .

cdr3_nt: TGTGCCAGCAGCTTGCGGCCGTTAGCTAGCGGGGCCCCTAGCACAGATACGCAGTATTTT
cdr3_aa: CASSLRPLASGAPSTDTQYF
d_call: TRBD2
v_call: TRBV7-6
cdr3_length: 20
j_call: TRBJ2-3
clone_size: .

cdr3_nt: TGTGCCAGCAGCCGGACAGGGGGAGGAGAGACCCAGTACTTC
cdr3_aa: CASSRTGGGETQYF
d_call: TRBD1
v_call: TRBV11-2
cdr3_length: 14
j_call: TRBJ2-5
clone_size: .

cdr3_nt: TGTGCCAGCACCGCTAGCAGAGGGTACAATGAGCAGTTCTTC
cdr3_aa: CASTASRGYNEQFF
d_call: .
v_call: TRBV6-1
cdr3_length: 14
j_call: TRBJ2-1
clone_size: .

cdr3_nt: TGTGCCAGCAGTGGATCAAGGTCTGGGGCCAACGTCCTGACTTTC
cdr3_aa: CASSGSRSGANVLTF
d_call: .
v_call: TRBV6-5
cdr3_length: 15
j_call: TRBJ2-6
clone_size: .

cdr3_nt: TGTGCCAGCGGAGTAGAAGTGCCCGGGGCCAACGTCCTGACTTTC
cdr3_aa: CASGVEVPGANVLTF
d_call: .
v_call: TRBV28
cdr3_length: 15
j_call: TRBJ2-6
clone_size: .

cdr3_nt: TGTGCCAGCAGCATCAGGGGGCTCAATGAGCAGTTCTTC
cdr3_aa: CASSIRGLNEQFF
d_call: TRBD1
v_call: TRBV7-9
cdr3_length: 13
j_call: TRBJ2-1
clone_size: .

cdr3_nt: TGTGCCAGCAGTGAAGGGGGGACAGGGAAAAACATTCAGTACTTC
cdr3_aa: CASSEGGTGKNIQYF
d_call: TRBD1
v_call: TRBV6-1
cdr3_length: 15
j_call: TRBJ2-4
clone_size: .

cdr3_nt: TGTGCCAGCAGTGATCCGGCGGCAAAGACCCAGTACTTC
cdr3_aa: CASSDPAAKTQYF
d_call: .
v_call: TRBV6-1
cdr3_length: 13
j_call: TRBJ2-5
clone_size: .

cdr3_nt: TGTGCCAGCAGCCAAGGACAGGTCGGAGAGACCCAGTACTTC
cdr3_aa: CASSQGQVGETQYF
d_call: TRBD1
v_call: TRBV6-6
cdr3_length: 14
j_call: TRBJ2-5
clone_size: .

cdr3_nt: TGTGCCAGCAGTTACTCTTTTTTACGAAATTCACCCCTCCACTTT
cdr3_aa: CASSYSFLRNSPLHF
d_call: .
v_call: TRBV6-5
cdr3_length: 15
j_call: TRBJ1-6
clone_size: .

cdr3_nt: TGTGCCAGCAGTCGGACTGGACAGGGGGGCTACGAGCAGTACTTC
cdr3_aa: CASSRTGQGGYEQYF
d_call: TRBD1
v_call: TRBV6-5
cdr3_length: 15
j_call: TRBJ2-7
clone_size: .

cdr3_nt: TGTGCCAGCAGCTTTGAGGGCGAGGGGGAGACCCAGTACTTC
cdr3_aa: CASSFEGEGETQYF
d_call: .
v_call: TRBV5-5
cdr3_length: 14
j_call: TRBJ2-5
clone_size: .